The clone carrying this TCR beta chain has more than one count but fewer than ten. Extraction yielded at least 5 micrograms of total RNA per sample. It was with a sample-barcoded 5' primer and a J-beta primer mix that a second PCR of roughly 7 to 12 cycles was run. Via MiXCR, TCRdb re-called the 5' RACE reads, giving one row per CDR3 protein. The table records 760,000 or so distinct CDR3 sequences, roughly 25% of them present only once. This record comes from a study of blood T cells in healthy people across ages. The V end was cut by 6 bases, the J end by 8 bases, with 25 bases between. The germline gives CDR1 DFQATT, CDR2 SNEGSKA (reference sequence). The CDR3 is 15 amino acids. Another study also made use of these data, one on T cells of mothers and their children. That work states: Extracted RNA, in its entirety, went into cDNA synthesis at roughly 1.5 ug per 15 ul. About 2.8 million TCR beta reads per child versus over 9 million per mother.

The sequencing sample was made of blood. This chain joins TRBV20-1 and TRBJ1-1; TRBD1 might be the D (5 bases). This sequence originates from a boy younger than 18 in good health. The CDR3 coding sequence is TGCAGTGCCGGCCGGGACCGAGAAAACCGAACAGAAGCTTTCTTT. Protein product: CSAGRDRENRTEAFF.